This TCR beta chain was identified in a study of blood T cell repertoires in COVID-19. TCRdb's table, derived via immunoSEQ multiplex PCR, lists solely in-frame clones and lacks some. The sample has some 50,000 clones; over 75% are singletons. CDR3 length: 16 residues. Trimming cost V 3 bases and J 2 bases, with 15 bases left between them. Germline V gene sequence: CDR1 LNHDA, CDR2 SQIVND (reference sequence). The chain links TRBV19 to TRBJ2-3; perhaps TRBD1 as D (6 bases). This receptor was taken from a man aged 50 or older with active COVID-19. Sequencing used peripheral blood. The CDR3 loop is CASSMGAGTDTDTQYF. In DNA, the CDR3 is TGTGCCAGTAGTATGGGGGCCGGGACGGACACAGATACGCAGTATTTT.